A selection of T cell receptor beta chains follows, all from one sample in a study of blood T cell repertoires in COVID-19. Measured with immunoSEQ multiplex PCR; TCRdb has only the in-frame clones, and not every one. This table holds about 410,000 clones, over 75% found once. Sequenced sample: peripheral blood. These receptors originate from a woman in her thirties or forties with COVID-19, enrolled during active disease. Both conserved end residues are part of each CDR3. The order of the fields is D gene, J gene, clone size, V gene, CDR3 DNA, CDR3 protein. D genes are given only for firm matches. Some rows mark clone size as missing; the rest say once, few, many or name a class of expanded clone.

TRBD2 TRBJ2-3 NA TRBV19 TGTGCCAGTAGTACTCGACTAGCGGGAGGAGGAATGGGACAAGATACGCAGTATTTT CASSTRLAGGGMGQDTQYF
NA TRBJ1-1 NA TRBV16 TGTGCCAGCAGCCATACCGTCGGACAGAACACTGAAGCTTTCTTT CASSHTVGQNTEAFF
TRBD1 TRBJ2-7 NA TRBV25-1 TGTGCCAGCAGCTTCCCGGACAGGGTCTACGAGCAGTACTTC CASSFPDRVYEQYF
TRBD2 TRBJ2-5 NA TRBV7-9 TGTGCCAGCAGCTTAGCTGGCGGGGGGGCCCGAGAGACCCAGTACTTC CASSLAGGGARETQYF
NA TRBJ1-2 NA TRBV12-3/TRBV12-4 TGTGCCAGCAGTTCTTTATATGGCTACACCTTC CASSSLYGYTF
TRBD2 TRBJ2-7 NA TRBV5-1 TGCGCCAGCAGCTTGGCCAGGGCTAGCGGGATTTACGAGCAGTACTTC CASSLARASGIYEQYF
NA TRBJ1-4 NA TRBV6-5 TGTGCCAGCAGGGACCGGACAGAGCGGGGAAAACTGTTTTTT CASRDRTERGKLFF
NA TRBJ1-6 NA TRBV6-5 TGTGCCAGCAGAGCAGCCTGGGCTAATTCACCCCTCCACTTT CASRAAWANSPLHF
NA TRBJ2-2 NA TRBV7-9 TGTGCCAGCAGCTTAGGGCAGGGCTTCACCGGGGAGCTGTTTTTT CASSLGQGFTGELFF
TRBD2 TRBJ2-5 NA TRBV19 TGTGCCAGTAGTCCACGCGGGGGGACTGAGACCCAGTACTTC CASSPRGGTETQYF
TRBD1 TRBJ2-7 NA TRBV28 TGTGCCAGCGGACAGGGGAGCTACGAGCAGTACTTC CASGQGSYEQYF
NA TRBJ2-2 once TRBV9 TGTGCCAGCAGCGTAGGTAGAGGGTGGGACACCGGGGAGCTGTTTTTT CASSVGRGWDTGELFF
NA TRBJ1-2 once TRBV4-1 TGCGCCAGCAGCCAAGATGGGGGGGACTTTAACTATGGCTACACCTTC CASSQDGGDFNYGYTF
TRBD1 TRBJ1-4 NA TRBV3-1/TRBV3-2 TGTGCCAGCAGCCCCGGGACAGGGGATGAAAAACTGTTTTTT CASSPGTGDEKLFF
NA TRBJ1-2 NA TRBV29-1 TGCAGCGTTGAAGGACAGAATAACTATGGCTACACCTTC CSVEGQNNYGYTF
NA TRBJ2-1 once TRBV28 TGTGCCAGCGCTGGGGGCGGGAGCTCCTACAATGAGCAGTTCTTC CASAGGGSSYNEQFF
TRBD1 TRBJ2-3 NA TRBV15 TGTGCCACCGCGGCGGGACAGGGAAGCACAGATACGCAGTATTTT CATAAGQGSTDTQYF
TRBD1 TRBJ2-7 once TRBV27 TGTGCCAGCAGTTCCTCCGGACAGGGGGCGCTTGGCGAGCAGTACTTC CASSSSGQGALGEQYF
NA TRBJ2-1 once TRBV10-3 TGTGCCATCAGTGAGGGGGGCCAGGGGCAGTTCTTC CAISEGGQGQFF
TRBD1 TRBJ2-5 NA TRBV28 TGTGCCACCAGGACAGGGCAAGAGACCCAGTACTTC CATRTGQETQYF
TRBD1 TRBJ1-5 NA TRBV7-8 TGTGCCAGCGGGGACAGGGTCGAGCAGCCCCAGCATTTT CASGDRVEQPQHF
NA TRBJ1-4 many TRBV2 TGTGCCAGCAGTGTCTGGGGGGGGAATGAAAAACTGTTTTTT CASSVWGGNEKLFF
TRBD1 TRBJ2-2 NA TRBV7-9 TGTGCCAGCAGCCAACGGGACAGACCGAACACCGGGGAGCTGTTTTTT CASSQRDRPNTGELFF
TRBD1 TRBJ1-5 NA TRBV7-8 TGTGCCAGCAGCAGACAGGGGGGCTTGGCCCAGCATTTT CASSRQGGLAQHF
TRBD1 TRBJ1-5 NA TRBV9 TGTGCCAGCAGCGCCGGGGACAGGGAGTTGTTCAATCAGCCCCAGCATTTT CASSAGDRELFNQPQHF
TRBD1 TRBJ1-6 NA TRBV27 TGTGCCAGCAGTTTACAACAGGGGATAGGTTCACCCCTCCACTTT CASSLQQGIGSPLHF
NA TRBJ1-2 NA TRBV4-2 TGTGCCAGCAGCCAAGTAAACCCAGGTGACTATGGCTACACCTTC CASSQVNPGDYGYTF
TRBD1 TRBJ2-7 NA TRBV7-3 TGTGCCAGCAGCCCCGGGACAGGGGGCGAGCAGTACTTC CASSPGTGGEQYF
NA TRBJ1-5 NA TRBV2 TGTGCCAGCAAGAGCAGGGGTCATCAGCCCCAGCATTTT CASKSRGHQPQHF
TRBD2 TRBJ2-7 NA TRBV4-3 TGCGCCAGCAGCCAAGGTCCTAGCGGGAGCTACGAGCAGTACTTC CASSQGPSGSYEQYF
NA TRBJ1-6 NA TRBV4-3 TGCGCCAGCAGCCAAGGAAGGACAGATAATTCACCCCTCCACTTT CASSQGRTDNSPLHF
TRBD1 TRBJ1-3 NA TRBV7-9 TGTGCCAGCAGCTCGACAGGGTTCACTGGAAACACCATATATTTT CASSSTGFTGNTIYF
NA TRBJ1-1 NA TRBV9 TGTGCCAGCAGCCCCCAGGGCGGCTACACTGAAGCTTTCTTT CASSPQGGYTEAFF
TRBD1 TRBJ1-5 NA TRBV4-3 TGCGCCAGCAGCCAGGAGGCCCACGGACAGGGGAAAGATCAGCCCCAGCATTTT CASSQEAHGQGKDQPQHF
NA TRBJ1-2 NA TRBV6-1 TGTGCCAGCAGTGAAGCCGGAGGGGTGAGCTATGGCTACACCTTC CASSEAGGVSYGYTF
NA TRBJ1-1 NA TRBV11-2 TGTGCCAGCAGCTTAAAAAGCAGAGGGATAGTCATGAACACTGAAGCTTTCTTT CASSLKSRGIVMNTEAFF
NA TRBJ2-2 NA TRBV6-2/TRBV6-3 TGTGCCAGCAGTTACGCTCAGCGAGTTACCGGGGAGCTGTTTTTT CASSYAQRVTGELFF
TRBD2 TRBJ2-1 NA TRBV27 TGTGCCAGCGGCCGGGGGGGCGGATACAATGAGCAGTTCTTC CASGRGGGYNEQFF
TRBD1 TRBJ1-5 NA TRBV19 TGTGCCACCTGGGACAGGGAGAGTAATCAGCCCCAGCATTTT CATWDRESNQPQHF
NA TRBJ1-6 NA TRBV19 TGTGCCAGTAGTAAAAGGCAGGATAATTCACCCCTCCACTTT CASSKRQDNSPLHF
NA TRBJ1-2 NA TRBV20-1 TGCAGTGTTTTGACAGGCTATGGCTACACCTTC CSVLTGYGYTF
TRBD1 TRBJ2-7 NA TRBV4-3 TGCGCCAGCAGCCAGGAGCCCTTGACAGGGGCTTCCTACGAGCAGTACTTC CASSQEPLTGASYEQYF
TRBD1 TRBJ1-2 NA TRBV19 TGTGCCAGTAGTGGGGACAGACCTAACTATGGCTACACCTTC CASSGDRPNYGYTF
NA TRBJ2-1 NA TRBV27 TGTGCCAGCAGTTTTAGACAAACCTACAATGAGCAGTTCTTC CASSFRQTYNEQFF
NA TRBJ1-2 NA TRBV4-3 TGCGCCAGCAGCCAAGATACGGTCAGGGGCGGTGGCTACACCTTC CASSQDTVRGGGYTF
TRBD1 TRBJ2-1 NA TRBV15 TGTGCCACCAGCAGTGACGGGGGACAGGGGGAGGAGGAGCAGTTCTTC CATSSDGGQGEEEQFF
NA TRBJ2-7 NA TRBV7-9 TGTGCCAGCAGCAATACAATAGGGGGGGGTTTCTCCTACGAGCAGTACTTC CASSNTIGGGFSYEQYF
NA TRBJ1-2 NA TRBV5-5 TGTGCCAGCACCCCCGCAGGCGTCTCGTATGGCTACACCTTC CASTPAGVSYGYTF
NA TRBJ1-2 NA TRBV27 TGTGCCAGCAGTTTCCTCGGGATCAGCCACTATGGCTACACCTTC CASSFLGISHYGYTF
TRBD1 TRBJ2-1 once TRBV7-8 TGTGCCAGCAGCCCTGGACAGGGTAAGTGGTTCTTC CASSPGQGKWFF
TRBD1 TRBJ1-2 NA TRBV12-3/TRBV12-4 TGTGCCAGCAGTAAGACAGGGTATGGCTACACCTTC CASSKTGYGYTF
NA TRBJ1-6 NA TRBV28 TGTGCCAGCAGTGTGGTGACCGGGTCCTCTAATTCACCCCTCCACTTT CASSVVTGSSNSPLHF
NA TRBJ2-3 NA TRBV7-2 TGTGCCAGCAGCCTGACAGCCAGTTTCACAGATACGCAGTATTTT CASSLTASFTDTQYF
NA TRBJ1-6 NA TRBV12-3/TRBV12-4 TGTGCCAGCACTCTCGGGGGTTCACCCCTCCACTTT CASTLGGSPLHF
TRBD1 TRBJ2-7 NA TRBV4-3 TGCGCCAGCAGCCAAGATTTCGGACAGGTCGAGCAGTACTTC CASSQDFGQVEQYF
NA TRBJ2-2 NA TRBV11-2 TGTGCCAGCAGCTTCACGCAGGGGCGGTCAAACACCGGGGAGCTGTTTTTT CASSFTQGRSNTGELFF
NA TRBJ2-1 NA TRBV30 NA CAWGGGSVTFF
TRBD1 TRBJ2-5 NA TRBV3-1/TRBV3-2 TGTGCCAGCAGCCATGGGACAGGGGGCGCAGAGACCCAGTACTTC CASSHGTGGAETQYF